This note documents a single T cell receptor beta chain sequence. The data were obtained in a study of blood T cell repertoires in COVID-19. About the study: The analysed material was cDNA or gDNA that came from T cells, B-cell-depleted T cells, or PBMCs.

Clones were sequenced by immunoSEQ multiplex PCR, and TCRdb holds only the in-frame ones, with some missing. This sample carries approximately 90,000 clones, under 90% of them seen once, and the ten largest clones take 4.5% to 6.5%. Trimming shortened V by 1 base and J by 3 bases, and 18 bases separated the two germline ends. Germline values: CDR1 SGHVS, CDR2 FQNEAQ. The CDR3 extends over 17 amino acids. Seattle's enrolled individuals joined amid active infection and were then monitored longitudinally. The rearrangement links TRBV7-8 to TRBJ1-2, with D maybe TRBD1 (5 bases). The TCR originated in a man aged 60 to 69 with COVID-19, enrolled during active disease. What was sequenced was peripheral blood. The CDR3 reads CASSLVIKGTRDYGYTF. The CDR3 bases are TGTGCCAGCAGCTTAGTTATCAAGGGTACCAGGGACTATGGCTACACCTTC.